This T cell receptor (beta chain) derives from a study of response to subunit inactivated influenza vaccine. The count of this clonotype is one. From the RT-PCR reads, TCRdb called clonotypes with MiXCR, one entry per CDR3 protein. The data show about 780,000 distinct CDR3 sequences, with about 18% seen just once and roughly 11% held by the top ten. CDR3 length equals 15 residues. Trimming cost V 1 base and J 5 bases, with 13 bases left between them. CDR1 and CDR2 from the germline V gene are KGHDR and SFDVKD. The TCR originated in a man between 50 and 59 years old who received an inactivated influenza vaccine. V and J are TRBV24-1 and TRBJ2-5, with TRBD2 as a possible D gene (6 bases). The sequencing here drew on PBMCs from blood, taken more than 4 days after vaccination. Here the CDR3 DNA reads TGTGCCACCAGTGATTTCACTAGCAGAGGGGAGACCCAGTACTTC. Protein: CATSDFTSRGETQYF.